The present TCR beta chain was sequenced within a study of blood T cells in healthy people across ages. Findings and caveats of the study: Per million T cells, the diversity of TCR beta decreased roughly linearly as age advanced. Not knowing donor CMV status may have confounded expanded clonotype changes.

Per-sample yields of isolated PBMCs were at least 6.5 million. Germline V CDR1 and CDR2: SGHTA, FQGTGA. There are 15 residues in the CDR3. This clonotype was counted only a few times. As yet, its antigen is unknown. Primed by a sample-barcoded 5' primer and a J-beta primer mix, a second PCR proceeded for about 7 to 11 cycles. MiXCR, applied by TCRdb to the 5' RACE reads, yields one record per CDR3 protein. The sample contains around 800,000 distinct CDR3 sequences, 40% to 50% of which appear only once. The sequence was obtained from a man aged 60 to 69 in good health. Input material: blood. The rearrangement links TRBV7-3 to TRBJ2-5, with 7 bases that match TRBD1. The J call may be faulty, since TRBJ2-7 better matches the DNA end. The CDR3 DNA sequence: TGTGCCAGCAGCAACCACGGGACAGACTACTACGAGCAGTACTTC. It yields the protein CASSNHGTDYYEQYF.